The clone carrying this T cell receptor (beta chain) occurred a few times. Its antigen is undetermined. Peripheral blood samples of roughly 9.8 milliliters were drawn from each donor. There were at least 6 micrograms of total RNA extracted from every sample. The record originates from a study of blood T cells in healthy people across ages. Next came a second PCR, run for roughly 7 to 12 cycles, which used a sample-barcoded 5' primer along with a J-beta primer mix. TCRdb processed the 5' RACE reads anew with MiXCR; each CDR3 protein has one entry. The top ten hold about 4% of the sample, which has some 1,500,000 distinct CDR3 sequences, about 45% seen once. Study-wide findings and caveats: Naive T cell percentage showed a strong correlation with TCR beta diversity.

What was sequenced was blood. The receptor comes from a woman between 18 and 30 years old in good health.

The CDR3 DNA reads as TGTGCCAGCAGCTTAGTACAGGGGGAGGCTGGCTACACCTTC. It codes for CASSLVQGEAGYTF. The V call is TRBV7-8, the J call TRBJ1-2, with TRBD1 identical over 8 bases. The CDR3 covers 14 residues. Germline V CDR1 and CDR2: SGHVS, FQNEAQ. V gave up 1 base and J gave up 7 bases; unmatched junction bases: 5.